There are a few counts of the clone carrying this TCR beta chain. Antigen specificity is unknown. The data were taken from a study of T cells in localized non-small cell lung cancer. Clones were read by immunoSEQ multiplex PCR, and TCRdb kept only the in-frame ones, dropping some. This repertoire shows roughly 72,000 clones, 86% found once; its top ten account for 20% to 25%. General observations from the study: Tumor trailed uninvolved adjacent lung in T cell clonality, which peaked there. Multi-region tumor sequencing was not done, so intratumor heterogeneity could not be excluded.

The clonotype was recovered from a male donor at least 60 years old with stage III squamous cell lung carcinoma. This sample comprised peripheral blood, obtained before any cancer treatment.

Here the CDR3 reads CSGGRRGGTDTQYF. The CDR3 DNA follows: TGCAGCGGGGGACGGCGGGGGGGCACAGATACGCAGTATTTT. The chain joins TRBV29-1 to TRBJ2-3; 8 bases line up with TRBD2. CDR3 size: 14 residues. Germline-derived CDR1 and CDR2 are SQVTM and ANQGSEA. The V segment lost 7 bases and the J segment 1 base; nucleotides outside the gene matches: 7.